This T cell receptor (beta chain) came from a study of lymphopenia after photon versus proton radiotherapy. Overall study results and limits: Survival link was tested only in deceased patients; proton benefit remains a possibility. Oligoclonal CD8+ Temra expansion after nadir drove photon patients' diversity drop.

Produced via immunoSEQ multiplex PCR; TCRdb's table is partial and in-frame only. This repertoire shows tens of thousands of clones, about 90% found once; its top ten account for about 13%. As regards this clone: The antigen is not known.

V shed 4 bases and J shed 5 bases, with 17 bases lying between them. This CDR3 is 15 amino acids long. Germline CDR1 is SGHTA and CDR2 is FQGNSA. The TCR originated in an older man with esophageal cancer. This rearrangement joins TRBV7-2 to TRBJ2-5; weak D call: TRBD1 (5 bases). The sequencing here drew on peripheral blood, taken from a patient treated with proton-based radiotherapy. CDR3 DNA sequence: TGTGCCAGCAGCTCCAGCGCGGCTAGGGGTGAGACCCAGTACTTC. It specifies CASSSSAARGETQYF.